These 18 T cell receptor beta chains came from one sample sequenced in a study of CD8+ T cells in alopecia areata. The treatment denotes: oral pan-JAK inhibitor, 5-10 mg twice daily. It was cDNA, reverse transcribed from extracted RNA, that served as the sequencing template. Only in-frame clones appear in the TCRdb table, and some are missing; sequencing was by immunoSEQ multiplex PCR. The sample includes 150,000 to 200,000 clones, around three fifths of them seen just once. The source material was CD8+ T cells sorted from blood, sampled at week 24, from a patient treated with tofacitinib. Receptor source: a human donor with alopecia areata.

The V and J genes are TRBV15 and TRBJ2-2; weak D call: TRBD2 (7 bases). This CDR3 has 18 residues. The germline gives CDR1 LNHNV, CDR2 YYDKDF (reference sequence). With 3 bases removed from V and 0 bases from J, the gap between germline ends came to 17 bases. The CDR3 DNA is TGTGCCACCAGCAGGGCCCCTGGGGGGGGCCCGAACACCGGGGAGCTGTTTTTT. It codes for CATSRAPGGGPNTGELFF.

The chain is built from TRBV27 and TRBJ1-5, with D perhaps TRBD1 (5 bases). Germline-derived CDR1 and CDR2 are MNHEY and SMNVEV (reference sequence). V was trimmed by 6 bases and J by 2 bases, leaving 8 bases between them. CDR3 length: 13 residues. CDR3 nucleotides: TGTGCCAGCAGGGGGGGAGGCAATCAGCCCCAGCATTTT. Translated: CASRGGGNQPQHF.

This clone has more than one count but fewer than ten. The V call is TRBV4-1, the J call TRBJ1-1, with 7 nucleotides matching TRBD1. CDR1 is MGHRA, CDR2 YSYEKL, per germline. The V gene end was trimmed by 9 bases and the J gene end by 3 bases; junction bases not matched to a gene: 10. The length of the CDR3 is 14 residues. CDR3 nucleotide sequence: TGCGCCAGTAAGAAGACAGGGCTGTACACTGAAGCTTTCTTT. Amino acids: CASKKTGLYTEAFF.

The V gene is TRBV7-9, the J gene TRBJ2-7; D is perhaps TRBD2 (7 bases). The CDR3 is 13 amino acids. In germline, CDR1 is SEHNR, CDR2 FQNEAQ (reference sequence). Trimming pared 6 bases from V and 3 bases from J, leaving 12 bases between. Here the CDR3 DNA reads TGTGCCAGCAGTCGAGGGGGGGACTACGAGCAGTACTTC. This codes for CASSRGGDYEQYF.

This clone was detected once. The chain links TRBV19 to TRBJ2-1; 7 positions match TRBD2. CDR1 and CDR2 from the germline V gene are LNHDA and SQIVND (reference sequence). This CDR3 has 16 residues. The ends lost 5 bases at V and 2 bases at J; junction bases unmatched: 9. CDR3 nucleotide sequence: TGTGCCAGTAGTTCCCTCGTACGGGGGGCCTACAATGAGCAGTTCTTC. This encodes CASSSLVRGAYNEQFF.

The chain has TRBV18 and TRBJ2-1, with 7 bases identical to TRBD2. CDR1 and CDR2 from the germline V gene are KGHSH and LQKENI. The CDR3 sequence is 15 residues long. The ends lost 4 bases at V and 6 bases at J; junction bases unmatched: 9. This chain's CDR3 is CASSRPEAGVNEQFF. The DNA for the CDR3 is TGTGCCAGCTCACGACCTGAGGCGGGGGTCAATGAGCAGTTCTTC.

Comment on this clone: This sample includes further DNA sequences coding for the same CDR3. The V and J genes are TRBV20-1 and TRBJ2-7; D is undetermined. The CDR3 is 11 amino acids. The V gene's germline CDR1 is DFQATT and CDR2 SNEGSKA (reference sequence). The V end was cut by 6 bases, the J end by 2 bases, with 8 bases between. Here the CDR3 DNA reads TGCAGTGCCGGCGGAACCTACGAGCAGTACTTC. Amino acid sequence: CSAGGTYEQYF.

This clone was recorded only once. The chain combines TRBV25-1 with TRBJ1-4; D unclear. The V end was cut by 1 base, the J end by 6 bases, with 6 bases between. The CDR3 covers 13 residues. The germline V gene encodes CDR1 MGHDK and CDR2 SYGVNS. The CDR3 DNA reads TGTGCCAGCAGTGAATTGGGAGATGAAAAACTGTTTTTT. The encoded protein is CASSELGDEKLFF. The complete variable domain, with remaining parts taken from reference TRBV25-1 and TRBJ1-4, reads EADIYQTPRYLVIGTGKKITLECSQTMGHDKMYWYQQDPGMELHLIHYSYGVNSTEKGDLSSESTVSRIRTEHFPLTLESARPSHTSQYLCASSELGDEKLFFGSGTQLSVL.

This rearrangement joins TRBV6-6 to TRBJ1-2; possibly TRBD1 for D (5 bases). V lost 8 bases to trimming and J lost 8 bases, with 12 bases between them. Germline V gene data show CDR1 as MNHNY and CDR2 as SVGAGI (reference sequence). There are 11 residues in the CDR3. In DNA, the CDR3 is TGTGCCAGCGAGGGGTCTATAGGCTACACCTTC. As protein: CASEGSIGYTF.

There are a few counts of this clone. V gene TRBV13 combines with J gene TRBJ1-5, with no clear D. Germline V lookup: CDR1 PRHDT, CDR2 FYEKMQ (reference sequence). The ends were cut back, 0 bases at V and 0 bases at J, with 9 bases in the middle. The CDR3 sequence is 16 residues long. The CDR3 is CASSLGRANSNQPQHF. The CDR3 DNA is TGTGCCAGCAGCTTAGGGCGAGCAAATAGCAATCAGCCCCAGCATTTT.

The CDR3 protein is CASSPPGSPNTEAFF. Written as DNA, the CDR3 is TGTGCCAGCAGCCCACCCGGCAGTCCTAACACTGAAGCTTTCTTT. The J gene is TRBJ1-1, the V gene TRBV7-9, with D unclear. Trimming took 5 bases from V and 2 from J, leaving 15 bases between them. CDR1 is SEHNR, CDR2 FQNEAQ, per germline (reference sequence). This CDR3 spans 15 amino acids.

This rearrangement joins TRBV15 to TRBJ1-2; D call uncertain. The CDR3 is 15 amino acids. CDR1 is LNHNV, CDR2 YYDKDF, per germline (reference sequence). V lost 5 bases to trimming and J lost 6 bases, with 19 bases between them. CDR3 DNA sequence: TGTGCCACCAGCGAGGCGGTAGGGCGCGAGGATGGCTACACCTTC. As protein: CATSEAVGREDGYTF.

The chain has TRBV30 and TRBJ1-2; D not resolved. The germline V gene has CDR1 GTSNPN and CDR2 SVGIG (reference sequence). The CDR3 length is 10 residues. Trimming shortened V by 5 bases and J by 6 bases, and 7 bases separated the two germline ends. The CDR3 nucleotides read TGTGCCTGGGACGGGGATGGCTACACCTTC. It specifies CAWDGDGYTF.

The gene calls are TRBV7-9 and TRBJ1-1; 8 nucleotides match TRBD1. The germline CDR1 and CDR2 sequences are SEHNR and FQNEAQ (reference sequence). This CDR3 region has 14 residues. J lost 4 bases, V lost 5 bases, and 6 bases had no gene match. For the CDR3, the DNA is TGTGCCAGCAGCCCGAGGGACAGGCGCACTGAAGCTTTCTTT. Translated, it gives CASSPRDRRTEAFF.

This clone was found a few times. The chain couples TRBV19 to TRBJ2-7; D might be TRBD2 (7 bases). The CDR3 consists of 15 residues. Per the germline V gene, CDR1 is LNHDA and CDR2 is SQIVND (reference sequence). Between the trimmed V and J ends, which lost 5 bases and 3 bases, there was a span of 17 bases. The CDR3 bases are TGTGCCAGTAGTGCCCGGAGGGGGGGCGGCTACGAGCAGTACTTC. Translating gives CASSARRGGGYEQYF.

The chain carries TRBV4-1 and TRBJ1-3; D ambiguous. CDR1 and CDR2 from the germline V gene are MGHRA and YSYEKL. CDR3 length: 15 amino acids. V lost 4 bases to trimming and J lost 2 bases, with 12 bases between them. As DNA, the CDR3 is TGCGCCAGCAGCCTAGAAAGGGAGGCTGGAAACACCATATATTTT. Translation: CASSLEREAGNTIYF.

The chain carries TRBV11-2 and TRBJ2-7; a weak D match, TRBD1 (6 bases). The CDR3 contains 14 residues. Germline V gives CDR1 SGHAT, CDR2 FQNNGV. V was clipped by 0 bases and J by 3 bases, with 9 bases between them. The CDR3 region is CASSLEGHNYEQYF. CDR3 in DNA: TGTGCCAGCAGCTTAGAGGGACACAACTACGAGCAGTACTTC.

This clone was seen only once. The V call is TRBV30, the J call TRBJ1-5; possible D gene TRBD1, 6 bases. Germline lookup yields CDR1 GTSNPN and CDR2 SVGIG (reference sequence). Trimming cost V 5 bases and J 0 bases, with 17 bases left between them. CDR3 size: 16 residues. The CDR3 nucleotides are TGTGCCTGGGCGAACCGGGACACTTTTAGCAATCAGCCCCAGCATTTT. Protein: CAWANRDTFSNQPQHF.